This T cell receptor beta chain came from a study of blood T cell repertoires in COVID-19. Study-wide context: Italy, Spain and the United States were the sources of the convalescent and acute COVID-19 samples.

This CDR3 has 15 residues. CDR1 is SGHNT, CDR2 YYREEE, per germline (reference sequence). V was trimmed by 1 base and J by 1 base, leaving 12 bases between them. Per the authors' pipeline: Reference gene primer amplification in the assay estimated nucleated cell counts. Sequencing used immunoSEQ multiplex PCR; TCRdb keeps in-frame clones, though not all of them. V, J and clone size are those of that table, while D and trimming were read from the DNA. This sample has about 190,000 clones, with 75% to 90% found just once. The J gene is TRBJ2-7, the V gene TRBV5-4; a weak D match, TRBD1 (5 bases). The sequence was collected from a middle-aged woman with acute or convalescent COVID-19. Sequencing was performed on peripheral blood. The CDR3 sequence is CASSLQGAGSYEQYF. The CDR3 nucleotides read TGTGCCAGCAGCTTGCAGGGCGCAGGGTCCTACGAGCAGTACTTC.